Listed below are T cell receptor beta chains from one sample, sequenced in a study of a mutant IDH1 vaccine in newly diagnosed glioma. TCRdb keeps only in-frame clones here, not all; method: immunoSEQ multiplex PCR. The sample holds about 29,000 clones; approximately 90% are singletons and the top ten take under 4%. Their recognized antigens are unknown. Sequences were derived from peripheral blood mononuclear cells (PBMCs), sampled from a glioma patient whose treatment included an IDH1 peptide vaccine. These receptors came from a woman in her thirties or forties with glioma. Some clones in this sample may be carry-over from other donors' samples. The CDR3 runs from the conserved cysteine through the conserved F or W. Fields, in order: CDR3 length, J gene, V gene, clone size, D gene, CDR3 DNA, CDR3 protein. A D gene is named only where the DNA matches it firmly. Only some rows state a clone size, as once, few, many or a class for expanded clones.

16,TRBJ2-3,TRBV4-3,.,TRBD2,TGCGCCAGCAGCCAAGAGCTAGCGGGAGGTACAGATACGCAGTATTTT,CASSQELAGGTDTQYF
15,TRBJ2-6,TRBV11-3,.,.,TGTGCCAGCAGCTTAGCAACCTCTGGGGCCAACGTCCTGACTTTC,CASSLATSGANVLTF
15,TRBJ1-3,TRBV7-2,.,TRBD1,TGTGCCAGCAGCTTGAGGACAGGGCCTGGAAACACCATATATTTT,CASSLRTGPGNTIYF
17,TRBJ1-5,TRBV7-2,few,TRBD1,TGTGCCAGCAGCTCAACAGGGGGTCAGGCACGGGGTCAGCCCCAGCATTTT,CASSSTGGQARGQPQHF
17,TRBJ1-3,TRBV7-9,.,.,TGTGCCAGCAGCTTCTGGCAGGAGATCTCCTCTGGAAACACCATATATTTT,CASSFWQEISSGNTIYF
13,TRBJ2-7,TRBV5-6,.,.,TGTGCCAGCAACTCAGGGGTTTGGGGAGAGCAGTACTTC,CASNSGVWGEQYF
13,TRBJ1-3,TRBV6-6,.,.,TGTGCCACCAAACCCACTACTGGAAACACCATATATTTT,CATKPTTGNTIYF
14,TRBJ1-3,TRBV19,.,.,TGTGCCAGTGTCGGAGGGGTTGACGGAAACACCATATATTTT,CASVGGVDGNTIYF
14,TRBJ2-1,TRBV7-9,.,TRBD2,TGTGCCAGCATCTGGGCGGGAGGGCTAAACGAGCAGTTCTTC,CASIWAGGLNEQFF
14,TRBJ1-6,TRBV9,.,.,TGTGCCAGCAGCGTCGGAAGGGGCGGGTCACCCCTCCACTTT,CASSVGRGGSPLHF
17,TRBJ1-2,TRBV7-9,.,.,TGTGCCAGCACCCAGGGAGGAGGGGTCGGGGCTATCTATGGCTACACCTTC,CASTQGGGVGAIYGYTF
15,TRBJ2-7,TRBV19,.,TRBD2,TGTGCCAGTAGTACGGGACTAGCGGGGGTCTACGAGCAGTACTTC,CASSTGLAGVYEQYF
13,TRBJ1-2,TRBV5-6,.,.,TGTGCCAGCAGCTTACCCGGGACAAATGGCTACACCTTC,CASSLPGTNGYTF
13,TRBJ2-3,TRBV9,.,.,TGTGCCAGCAGCGTGGACGGCACAGATACGCAGTATTTT,CASSVDGTDTQYF
15,TRBJ2-1,TRBV28,.,TRBD1,TGTGCCAGCAGCCCAGGGGGACCGACAAACAATGAGCAGTTCTTC,CASSPGGPTNNEQFF
16,TRBJ2-1,TRBV7-3,once,TRBD1,TGTGCCAGCAGCAACGAAAGGATCCAGGGGGCAGGTGAGCAGTTCTTC,CASSNERIQGAGEQFF
15,TRBJ2-5,TRBV7-7,.,.,TGTGCTAGCGGTCTAGCTATGGGGGTCGGGGAGACCCAGTACTTC,CASGLAMGVGETQYF
15,TRBJ2-3,TRBV7-3,.,.,TGTGCCAGCAGCCTGACAGGTATTGGGCCAGATACGCAGTATTTT,CASSLTGIGPDTQYF
11,TRBJ1-5,TRBV27,.,.,TGTGCCAGCAGTTTCAATCAGCCCCAGCATTTT,CASSFNQPQHF
13,TRBJ1-5,TRBV27,.,.,TGTGCCAGCAGTTTCGCGGCTGGTTGGCCCCAGCATTTT,CASSFAAGWPQHF
14,TRBJ1-6,TRBV5-5,.,.,TGTGCCAGCAGCCACGAGGGGCACCGGTCACCCCTCCACTTT,CASSHEGHRSPLHF
15,TRBJ1-5,TRBV2,.,.,TGTGCCAGCAGTGCGGGACTGGATAGCAATCAGCCCCAGCATTTT,CASSAGLDSNQPQHF
14,TRBJ2-7,TRBV11-1,.,.,TGTGCCAGCAGCCATCGAGGGGCCTCCTACGAGCAGTACTTC,CASSHRGASYEQYF
14,TRBJ2-1,TRBV2,.,.,TGTGCCAGCAGTCCCGCGGGTAAGAGCAATGAGCAGTTCTTC,CASSPAGKSNEQFF
12,TRBJ2-3,TRBV9,.,.,TGTGCCAGCAGCGTAGAGGGAGATACGCAGTATTTT,CASSVEGDTQYF
15,TRBJ2-1,TRBV9,once,TRBD2,TGTGCCAGCAGCCTAAGCGGGGACCACTACAATGAGCAGTTCTTC,CASSLSGDHYNEQFF
12,TRBJ1-2,TRBV7-9,.,.,TGTGCCAGCAGCAATTATGGATTTGGCTACACCTTC,CASSNYGFGYTF
14,TRBJ1-1,TRBV19,.,.,TGTGCCAGTAGTCTAGGGGGGAAGGGCACTGAAGCTTTCTTT,CASSLGGKGTEAFF
13,TRBJ2-7,TRBV7-3,.,.,TGTGCCAGCAGCCTTTCCGGGACGGCATTGCAGTACTTC,CASSLSGTALQYF
15,TRBJ1-1,TRBV6-1,.,TRBD1,TGTGCCAGCAGTGAGAGACAGGGACCGAACACTGAAGCTTTCTTT,CASSERQGPNTEAFF
13,TRBJ1-5,TRBV5-1,.,.,TGCGCCAGCAGCTTCGACCCTGACACACCCCAGCATTTT,CASSFDPDTPQHF
15,TRBJ1-1,TRBV11-2,.,.,TGTGCCAGCAGCTTAGCTACGGGGCAGGGCACTGAAGCTTTCTTT,CASSLATGQGTEAFF
14,TRBJ1-1,TRBV7-2,.,.,TGTGCCAGCAGCTCCAGGGTTCAGAACACTGAAGCTTTCTTT,CASSSRVQNTEAFF
16,TRBJ1-2,TRBV28,.,.,TGTGCCAGCACCTCCCCCGTGGTCCCCAGGGACTATGGCTACACCTTC,CASTSPVVPRDYGYTF
16,TRBJ1-5,TRBV5-5,once,TRBD1,TGTGCCAGCACCGGGACAGGGGGGATCGGAAATCAGCCCCAGCATTTT,CASTGTGGIGNQPQHF
14,TRBJ2-7,TRBV19,.,TRBD2,TGTGCCAGTAGTATCGCGGGGGTACGGAACGAGCAGTACTTC,CASSIAGVRNEQYF
13,TRBJ1-1,TRBV11-2,.,.,TGTGCCAGCAGCGCCCAGGAGGGAGGTTGGGCTTTCTTT,CASSAQEGGWAFF
14,TRBJ2-5,TRBV27,.,.,TGTGCCAGCAGTTCTTTAGGGAAGCAAGAGACCCAGTACTTC,CASSSLGKQETQYF
15,TRBJ1-5,TRBV4-3,.,.,TGCGCCAGCAGCCAAGGCTTAAGCAGGGAACAGCCCCAGCATTTT,CASSQGLSREQPQHF
15,TRBJ2-2,TRBV28,.,TRBD1,TGTGCCAGCAGTCCACCGACAGGGGGGACCGGGGAGCTGTTTTTT,CASSPPTGGTGELFF
16,TRBJ1-5,TRBV18,.,.,TGTGCCAGCTCACCTCCGGGGGCCTCCCATGATCAGCCCCAGCATTTT,CASSPPGASHDQPQHF
12,TRBJ1-2,TRBV27,.,.,TGTGCCAGCACGGGACGGGATTTCGTCTACACCTTC,CASTGRDFVYTF
15,TRBJ2-7,TRBV5-6,.,.,TGTGCCAGCAGCTTGATAGGGCAGGGGGGCTACGAGCAGTACTTC,CASSLIGQGGYEQYF
15,TRBJ2-1,TRBV7-3,few,TRBD1,TGTGCCAGCAGCTTAGGTGGGACAGAGTACAATGAGCAGTTCTTC,CASSLGGTEYNEQFF
17,TRBJ2-6,TRBV7-2,.,TRBD1,TGTGCCAGCAGCTTAGGACAGGGGGCCACTGGGGCCAACGTCCTGACTTTC,CASSLGQGATGANVLTF
17,TRBJ1-5,TRBV27,.,.,TGTGCCAGCAGCCGTGCCCTCCTCGGGACGGACAATCAGCCCCAGCATTTT,CASSRALLGTDNQPQHF
12,TRBJ2-7,TRBV5-6,.,.,TGTGCCAGCAGCTCCGTCGTGGGCGAGCAGTACTTC,CASSSVVGEQYF
14,TRBJ2-2,TRBV5-1,.,TRBD2,TGCGCCAGCAGCTTGGCCGGGGGGGCCGGGGAGCTGTTTTTT,CASSLAGGAGELFF
17,TRBJ2-3,TRBV5-6,.,.,TGTGCCAGCAGCTCCGAGGGCGCAGGGGATAGCACAGATACGCAGTATTTT,CASSSEGAGDSTDTQYF
16,TRBJ2-4,TRBV11-2,.,TRBD2,TGTGCCAGCAGCTTAGATCGGGGGGGCTCCAAAAACATTCAGTACTTC,CASSLDRGGSKNIQYF
14,TRBJ2-7,TRBV7-9,.,.,TGTGCCAGCAGGAAGCAGGCCGGCTCCTACGAGCAGTACTTC,CASRKQAGSYEQYF